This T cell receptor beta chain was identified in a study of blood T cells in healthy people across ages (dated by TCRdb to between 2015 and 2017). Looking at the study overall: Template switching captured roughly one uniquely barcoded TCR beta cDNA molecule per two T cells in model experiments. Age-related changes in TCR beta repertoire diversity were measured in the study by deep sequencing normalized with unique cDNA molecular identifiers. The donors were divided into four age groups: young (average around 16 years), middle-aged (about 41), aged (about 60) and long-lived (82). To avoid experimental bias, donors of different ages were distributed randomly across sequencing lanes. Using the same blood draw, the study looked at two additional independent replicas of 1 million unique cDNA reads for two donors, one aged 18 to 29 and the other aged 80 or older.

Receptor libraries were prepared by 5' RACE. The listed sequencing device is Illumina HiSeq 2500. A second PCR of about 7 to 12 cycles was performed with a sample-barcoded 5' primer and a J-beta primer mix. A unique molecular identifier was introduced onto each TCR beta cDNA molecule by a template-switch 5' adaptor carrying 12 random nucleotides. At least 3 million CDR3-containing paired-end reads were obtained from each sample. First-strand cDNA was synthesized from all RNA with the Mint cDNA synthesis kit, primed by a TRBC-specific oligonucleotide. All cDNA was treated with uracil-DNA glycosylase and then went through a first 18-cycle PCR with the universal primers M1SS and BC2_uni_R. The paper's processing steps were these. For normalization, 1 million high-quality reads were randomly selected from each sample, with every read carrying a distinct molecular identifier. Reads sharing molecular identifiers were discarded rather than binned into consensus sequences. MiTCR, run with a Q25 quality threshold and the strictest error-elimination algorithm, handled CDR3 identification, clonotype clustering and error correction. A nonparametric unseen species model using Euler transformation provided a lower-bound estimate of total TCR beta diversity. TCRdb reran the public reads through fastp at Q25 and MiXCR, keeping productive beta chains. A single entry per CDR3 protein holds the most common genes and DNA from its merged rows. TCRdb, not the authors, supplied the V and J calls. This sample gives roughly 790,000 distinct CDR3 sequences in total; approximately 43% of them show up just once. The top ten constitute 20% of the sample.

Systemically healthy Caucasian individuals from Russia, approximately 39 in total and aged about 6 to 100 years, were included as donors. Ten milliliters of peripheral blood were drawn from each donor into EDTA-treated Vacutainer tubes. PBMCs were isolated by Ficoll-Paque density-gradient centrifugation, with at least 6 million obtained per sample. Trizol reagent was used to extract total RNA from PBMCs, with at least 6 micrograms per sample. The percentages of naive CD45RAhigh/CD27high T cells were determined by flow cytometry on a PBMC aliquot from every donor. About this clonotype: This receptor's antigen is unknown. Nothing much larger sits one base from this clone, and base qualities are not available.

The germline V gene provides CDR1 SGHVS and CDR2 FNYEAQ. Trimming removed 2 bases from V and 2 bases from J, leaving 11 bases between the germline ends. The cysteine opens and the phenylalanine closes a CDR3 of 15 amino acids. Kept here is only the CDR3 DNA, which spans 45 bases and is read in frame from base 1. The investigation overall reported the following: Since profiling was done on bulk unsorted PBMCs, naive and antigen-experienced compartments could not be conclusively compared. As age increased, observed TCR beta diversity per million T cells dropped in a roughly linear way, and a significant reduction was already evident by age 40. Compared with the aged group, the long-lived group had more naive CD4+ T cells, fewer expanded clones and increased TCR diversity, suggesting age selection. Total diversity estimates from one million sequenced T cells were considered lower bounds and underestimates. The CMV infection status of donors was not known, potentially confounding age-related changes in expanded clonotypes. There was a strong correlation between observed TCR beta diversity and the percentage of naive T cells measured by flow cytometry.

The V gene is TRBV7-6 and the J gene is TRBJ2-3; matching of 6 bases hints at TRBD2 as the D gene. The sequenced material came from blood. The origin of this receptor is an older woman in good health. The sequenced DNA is TGTGCCAGCAGCTTACGGGAGACACCCACAGATACGCAGTATTTT. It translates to CASSLRETPTDTQYF.